The clone carrying this TCR beta chain was picked up many times. Antigen: not known. TCRdb fed the RACE reads into MiXCR, producing one record per CDR3 protein. The data hold approximately 32,000 distinct CDR3 sequences, with approximately 12% observed a single time. CDR1 is KGHSH, CDR2 LQKENI, per germline. The CDR3 consists of 15 residues. Trimming took 6 bases from V and 1 from J, leaving 15 bases between them. This sample is part of a study of human T cells and chemical hapten exposure. For the study at large: Patients, predominantly female, presented with alopecia areata, totalis or universalis. Study findings and constraints: Positive correlation was observed between PT1 expanded TCR counts and patch test score. Those TCRs sitting above 1 in 1000 frequency stayed the same with DPC sensitization. Significantly more large CDR3 similarity clusters arose among expanded TCRs than among controls.

As to time point: pre-sensitization, week 0. Treatment meaning: therapeutic diphenylcyclopropenone sensitization with weekly scalp DPC. It was from unfractionated whole blood that total RNA was extracted. The receptor comes from a woman aged 35 to 49 with alopecia areata. Some clones in this sample may be carry-over from other donors' samples. The chain joins TRBV18 to TRBJ1-1, with a weak D call TRBD1 (5 bases). Sample: whole blood, taken in connection with sensitization to the hapten diphenylcyclopropenone (DPC). The CDR3 nucleotides read TGTGCCAGCTCCCCGCCGGGACGGCAGAACACTGAAGCTTTCTTT. Protein: CASSPPGRQNTEAFF.